This T cell receptor (beta chain) came from a study of CD8 T cells in ankylosing spondylitis. Study observations and caveats: Relatively scarce in peripheral blood, disease-linked clones were CD8+. Before this, some motif variants had been reported in reactive arthritis synovial fluid and blood. Reportedly, matched ankylosing spondylitis synovial fluid was significantly enriched for disease-linked clones.

This clonotype was picked up many times. The antigen remains undetermined. Quantitative 5'-RACE with molecular barcodes was used to make the TCR beta libraries. TCRdb processed the 5' RACE reads anew with MiXCR; each CDR3 protein has one entry. This sample yields approximately 240,000 distinct CDR3 sequences, of which 10% to 13% are seen a single time; 2.6% belongs to the top ten. CDR3 size: 15 residues. Per the germline V gene, CDR1 is LGHNA and CDR2 is YNFKEQ. The germline V and J ends were trimmed by 0 bases and 1 base, with 10 bases remaining between them. The rearrangement joins TRBV4-2 to TRBJ2-7, with D perhaps given as TRBD1 or TRBD2 (5 bases each). This clonotype originated in a male donor with ankylosing spondylitis or in good health (not recorded which). The sample taken for sequencing was blood, either unsorted or a sorted T cell fraction (not recorded which). The CDR3 DNA reads TGTGCCAGCAGCCAAGATCGGGGCAGGTCCTACGAGCAGTACTTC. Protein sequence: CASSQDRGRSYEQYF.